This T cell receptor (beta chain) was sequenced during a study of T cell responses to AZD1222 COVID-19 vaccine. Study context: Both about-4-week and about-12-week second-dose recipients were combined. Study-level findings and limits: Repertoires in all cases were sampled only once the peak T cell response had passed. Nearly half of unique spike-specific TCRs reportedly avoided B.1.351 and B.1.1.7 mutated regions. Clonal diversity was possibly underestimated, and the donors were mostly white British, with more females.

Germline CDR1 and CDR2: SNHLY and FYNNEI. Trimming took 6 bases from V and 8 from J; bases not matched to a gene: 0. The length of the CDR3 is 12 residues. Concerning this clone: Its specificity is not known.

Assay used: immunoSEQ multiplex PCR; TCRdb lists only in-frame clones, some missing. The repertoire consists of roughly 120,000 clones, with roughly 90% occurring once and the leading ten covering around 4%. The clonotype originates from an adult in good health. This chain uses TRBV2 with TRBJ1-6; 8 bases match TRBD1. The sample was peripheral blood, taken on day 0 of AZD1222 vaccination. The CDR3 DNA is TGTGCCAGCAGCAGGGGGCATTCACCCCTCCACTTT. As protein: CASSRGHSPLHF.